A single sample is the source of the 12 T cell receptor beta chains below, sequenced in a study of cytomegalovirus exposure and HLA in healthy donors. Vbeta (60) and Jbeta (13) primers were used in the PCR. Here immunoSEQ multiplex PCR was the method, and the copy in TCRdb shows in-frame clones only, minus some. The table shows 110,000 to 150,000 clones, with more than 8% occurring only once. Sample: PBMCs. These receptor sequences come from a man aged 50-59 years in good health and CMV-seronegative.

The V call is TRBV4-1, the J call TRBJ2-7, with 8 bases that match TRBD2. This CDR3 is built from 17 residues. J was trimmed by 3 bases and V by 1 base; bases with no gene match: 11. In germline, CDR1 is MGHRA, CDR2 YSYEKL. The CDR3 loop is CASSQARGAGGLYEQYF. The CDR3 DNA reads TGCGCCAGCAGCCAAGCCCGGGGGGCGGGAGGACTCTACGAGCAGTACTTC.

This clone turned up a few times. The chain uses TRBV6-1 and TRBJ1-4; weak D call: TRBD1 (5 bases). V was cut by 8 bases and J by 8 bases, with 12 bases left in between. Germline loops: CDR1 MNHNS, CDR2 SASEGT. The CDR3 is 12 residues long. The CDR3 region is CASRGIVEKLFF. The CDR3 DNA reads as TGTGCCAGCCGGGGGATCGTAGAAAAACTGTTTTTT.

This clone was counted between two and nine times. The chain recombines TRBV19 with TRBJ1-2; 7 bases are a match to TRBD1. Germline V lookup: CDR1 LNHDA, CDR2 SQIVND (reference sequence). CDR3 length: 15 residues. The V segment lost 3 bases and the J segment 0 bases; nucleotides outside the gene matches: 4. CDR3 residues: CASSIGTVANYGYTF. DNA of the CDR3: TGTGCCAGTAGTATCGGGACAGTTGCTAACTATGGCTACACCTTC.

The CDR3 region is CAINTGGSPLHF. The CDR3 nucleotides are TGTGCCATCAATACAGGGGGATCACCCCTCCACTTT. The rearrangement joins TRBV10-3 to TRBJ1-6, with 8 bases fitting TRBD1. Germline lookup yields CDR1 ENHRY and CDR2 SYGVKD. The CDR3 extends over 12 amino acids. Trimming took 7 bases from V and 10 from J; bases not matched to a gene: 3.

This chain links TRBV2 with TRBJ2-3, with D possibly being TRBD2 (6 bases). Germline V gene lookup returns CDR1 SNHLY and CDR2 FYNNEI. Trimming left V 5 bases short and J 4 bases short, with 13 bases between. The CDR3 extends over 14 amino acids. CDR3 coding DNA: TGTGCCAGCAGTTCGGGGAAGCGGGCAGATACGCAGTATTTT. It yields the protein CASSSGKRADTQYF.

This clone turned up a few times. The V call is TRBV7-9, the J call TRBJ2-1, with D maybe TRBD2 (6 bases). The CDR3 contains 15 residues. V dropped 1 base and J dropped 5 bases, with 12 bases sitting between them. Germline V gene data show CDR1 as SEHNR and CDR2 as FQNEAQ (reference sequence). Here the CDR3 reads CASSLVRKRDNEQFF. The CDR3 nucleotides are TGTGCCAGCAGCTTAGTGAGAAAGCGGGACAATGAGCAGTTCTTC. Looking up the rest from reference TRBV7-9 and TRBJ2-1 gives the full variable domain: DTGVSQNPRHKITKRGQNVTFRCDPISEHNRLYWYRQTLGQGPEFLTYFQNEAQLEKSRLLSDRFSAERPKGSFSTLEIQRTEQGDSAMYLCASSLVRKRDNEQFFGPGTRLTVL.

This clone occurred a few times. The gene calls are TRBV5-1 and TRBJ2-1; perhaps TRBD2 as D (6 bases). The CDR3 is 14 residues long. V lost 4 bases to trimming and J lost 9 bases, with 17 bases between them. Germline CDR1 reads SGHRS; CDR2 reads YFSETQ. The CDR3 nucleotides read TGCGCCAGCAGCCCGACAGCCCTGGGGGGTGAGCAGTTCTTC. Translation: CASSPTALGGEQFF.

This clone has a handful of counts. V gene TRBV2 combines with J gene TRBJ2-1; 8 bases map to TRBD2. The trim removed 4 bases at V and 6 bases at J, leaving 2 bases unmatched. This CDR3 has 13 amino acids. Germline CDR1 is SNHLY and CDR2 is FYNNEI. The CDR3 protein is CASSGLAINEQFF. CDR3 in DNA: TGTGCCAGCAGTGGACTAGCGATCAATGAGCAGTTCTTC.

This CDR3 reads CASSLQGQSGNEKLFF. The CDR3 DNA reads as TGCGCCAGCAGCTTACAAGGACAAAGCGGGAATGAAAAACTGTTTTTT. This chain links TRBV5-1 with TRBJ1-4; D might be TRBD1 (5 bases). The germline V gene has CDR1 SGHRS and CDR2 YFSETQ. Deletions cut 2 bases from V and 5 bases from J, with 16 bases between. This CDR3 has 16 residues.

The rearrangement joins TRBV7-9 to TRBJ2-1, with 9 bases identical to TRBD1. V lost 5 bases and J lost 9; bases outside the gene matches: 14. Looked up from germline, CDR1 is SEHNR and CDR2 is FQNEAQ (reference sequence). The CDR3 sequence is 16 residues long. The CDR3 spells CASSGNRGLGVGEQFF. DNA for the CDR3: TGTGCCAGCAGCGGAAACAGGGGGCTGGGGGTCGGTGAGCAGTTCTTC.

The J gene is TRBJ2-2, the V gene TRBV7-9; no definite D call. Germline CDR1 reads SEHNR; CDR2 reads FQNEAQ (reference sequence). The CDR3 loop spans 15 amino acids. Trimming pared 1 base from V and 5 bases from J, leaving 11 bases between. The CDR3 sequence is CASSLGVSSTGELFF. The CDR3 DNA reads as TGTGCCAGCAGCTTAGGTGTCTCTTCTACCGGGGAGCTGTTTTTT.

This clone was picked up many times. This rearrangement joins TRBV7-9 to TRBJ1-5, with 7 positions matching TRBD1. The J segment lost 4 bases and the V segment lost 5 bases, leaving 8 bases of the junction unmatched. The CDR3 is 15 amino acids. Germline loops: CDR1 SEHNR, CDR2 FQNEAQ (reference sequence). The CDR3 coding sequence is TGTGCCAGCAGCCGCGACAGGGTAGGAAATCAGCCCCAGCATTTT. This gives the protein CASSRDRVGNQPQHF. The full variable domain, rest sourced from reference TRBV7-9 and TRBJ1-5, is DTGVSQNPRHKITKRGQNVTFRCDPISEHNRLYWYRQTLGQGPEFLTYFQNEAQLEKSRLLSDRFSAERPKGSFSTLEIQRTEQGDSAMYLCASSRDRVGNQPQHFGDGTRLSIL.